Given below is one TCR beta chain in context. This sample stems from a study of blood T cell repertoires in COVID-19. Germline trimming cut 3 bases from V and 3 bases from J; bases unmatched to any gene: 2. This CDR3 region has 14 residues. The germline V gene has CDR1 SEHNR and CDR2 FQNEAQ (reference sequence). Source study methods: Researchers report that nucleated cell counts were estimated from reference gene primer amplification. Sequencing used immunoSEQ multiplex PCR; TCRdb keeps in-frame clones, though not all of them. The V and J calls and clone size come from that table; D and trimming were worked out from the DNA. The repertoire holds under 50,000 clones, with about 87% as singletons.

V and J are TRBV7-9 and TRBJ2-3, with 8 nucleotides matching TRBD1. Material for sequencing was peripheral blood. This clonotype was obtained from a woman aged 40-49 years with acute or convalescent COVID-19. This CDR3 reads CASSFGQGTDTQYF. Here the CDR3 DNA reads TGTGCCAGCAGCTTTGGACAGGGAACAGATACGCAGTATTTT.